Below are 22 T cell receptor beta chains sequenced from a single sample in a study of cytomegalovirus exposure and HLA in healthy donors. The study ran its PCR with 60 Vbeta and 13 Jbeta primers. The assay was immunoSEQ multiplex PCR, and TCRdb's table has in-frame clones only and misses some. Of 100,000 to 130,000 clones in the sample, about four fifths were seen once. The sequenced sample was PBMCs. Receptors originate from a man aged 25 to 40 in good health and CMV-seropositive.

The chain is built from TRBV30 and TRBJ2-1, with TRBD2 identical over 13 bases. Germline assignment: CDR1 GTSNPN and CDR2 SVGIG (reference sequence). This CDR3 comprises 16 residues. V gave up 3 bases and J gave up 2 bases; unmatched junction bases: 4. CDR3 bases: TGTGCCTGGAGGGGACTAGCGGGGCCAACCTACAATGAGCAGTTCTTC. Amino acid sequence: CAWRGLAGPTYNEQFF.

Here the CDR3 reads CASSRELAGNTDTQYF. CDR3 DNA sequence: TGTGCCAGCAGCCGCGAACTAGCGGGGAACACAGATACGCAGTATTTT. The chain is built from TRBV4-2 and TRBJ2-3, with TRBD2 matching 10 bases. V lost 4 bases and J lost 2; bases outside the gene matches: 6. CDR1 is LGHNA, CDR2 YNFKEQ, per germline. The CDR3 runs 16 residues.

This chain links TRBV15 with TRBJ1-4; 7 bases are shared with TRBD1. V gave up 0 bases and J gave up 5 bases; unmatched junction bases: 0. Germline CDR1 is LNHNV and CDR2 is YYDKDF (reference sequence). This CDR3 contains 14 residues. The CDR3 DNA reads as TGTGCCACCAGCAGAGAACAGGGGAATGAAAAACTGTTTTTT. Protein: CATSREQGNEKLFF. The whole variable domain, filled in from reference TRBV15 and TRBJ1-4, reads DAMVIQNPRYQVTQFGKPVTLSCSQTLNHNVMYWYQQKSSQAPKLLFHYYDKDFNNEADTPDNFQSRRPNTSFCFLDIRSPGLGDTAMYLCATSREQGNEKLFFGSGTQLSVL.

The J gene is TRBJ1-3, the V gene TRBV19; D is perhaps TRBD1 (6 bases). CDR3 length: 17 amino acids. V gave up 4 bases and J gave up 0 bases, with 16 bases separating them. Germline values: CDR1 LNHDA, CDR2 SQIVND (reference sequence). CDR3 protein: CASSTTGQTSSGNTIYF. CDR3 in DNA: TGTGCCAGTAGTACCACCGGACAGACAAGCTCTGGAAACACCATATATTTT.

The CDR3 sequence is CASSWEPTGSGANVLTF. The CDR3 DNA follows: TGCGCCAGCAGCTGGGAACCGACAGGGTCTGGGGCCAACGTCCTGACTTTC. V is TRBV5-1 and J is TRBJ2-6; 7 bases are a match to TRBD1. The junction had 7 bases not matched to a gene; V was cut back by 3 bases and J by 1 base. Germline assignment: CDR1 SGHRS and CDR2 YFSETQ. The CDR3 spans 17 residues.

The chain joins TRBV5-4 to TRBJ1-1; D unresolved. The CDR3 runs 15 residues. With 0 bases removed from V and 5 bases from J, the gap between germline ends came to 14 bases. Germline CDR1 is SGHNT and CDR2 is YYREEE (reference sequence). The CDR3 DNA sequence: TGTGCCAGCAGCTTGGACCCTTACTACCCAACTGAAGCTTTCTTT. Protein: CASSLDPYYPTEAFF.

The CDR3, as DNA: TGTGCCAGCAGCAGCTCGACAGCGAACAACTACGAGCAGTACTTC. Translating it yields CASSSSTANNYEQYF. The chain joins TRBV7-9 to TRBJ2-7; TRBD1 might be the D (5 bases). V was shortened by 5 bases and J by 3 bases, with 17 bases between the two germline ends. This CDR3 is built from 15 residues. CDR1 and CDR2 from the germline V gene are SEHNR and FQNEAQ (reference sequence).

This clone has just one count. The J gene is TRBJ2-1, the V gene TRBV6-1; 8 nucleotides align to TRBD2. The trim removed 2 bases at V and 8 bases at J, leaving 11 bases unmatched. The CDR3 sequence is 16 residues long. Germline lookup yields CDR1 MNHNS and CDR2 SASEGT. CDR3 in DNA: TGTGCCAGCAGTGAATGGGTCGGGGGGGCCGCCGATGAGCAGTTCTTC. Protein: CASSEWVGGAADEQFF.

The chain couples TRBV10-3 to TRBJ1-2; D is perhaps TRBD1 (6 bases). This CDR3 contains 14 residues. V lost 6 bases and J lost 3, with 14 bases in between. Germline-derived CDR1 and CDR2 are ENHRY and SYGVKD. The CDR3 is CAISLSDSHYGYTF. CDR3 nucleotides: TGTGCCATCAGCCTATCGGACAGCCACTATGGCTACACCTTC.

The chain couples TRBV5-1 to TRBJ2-5; 10 positions match TRBD2. Per the germline V gene, CDR1 is SGHRS and CDR2 is YFSETQ. The CDR3 extends over 16 amino acids. J gave up 5 bases and V 4 bases, and 11 bases lay outside the gene matches. The CDR3 spells CASSERASGGGETQYF. Here the CDR3 DNA reads TGCGCCAGCAGCGAAAGAGCTAGCGGGGGTGGGGAGACCCAGTACTTC.

V gene TRBV7-3 combines with J gene TRBJ1-2, with 9 bases fitting TRBD1. V lost 5 bases, J lost 4 bases, and 2 bases stayed unmatched. Germline V lookup: CDR1 SGHTA, CDR2 FQGTGA. This CDR3 region has 13 residues. The CDR3 protein is CASSADRGYGYTF. CDR3 nucleotide sequence: TGTGCCAGCAGCGCGGACAGGGGCTATGGCTACACCTTC.

The rearrangement uses TRBV11-3 and TRBJ2-5; weak D call: TRBD2 (6 bases). Looked up from germline, CDR1 is SGHNT and CDR2 is YENEEA. This CDR3 has 15 amino acids. V was pared by 1 base and J by 3 bases, with 12 bases between. The CDR3 coding sequence is TGTGCCAGCAGCTTAGGGGGGGTGGCAGAAGAGACCCAGTACTTC. Its protein is CASSLGGVAEETQYF.

V usage is TRBV18 and J usage is TRBJ1-1; no firm D call. The germline gives CDR1 KGHSH, CDR2 LQKENI. V was clipped by 2 bases and J by 1 base, with 8 bases between them. This CDR3 has 14 residues. The CDR3 DNA reads TGTGCCAGCTCACCATCGAGACAGAACACTGAAGCTTTCTTT. Amino acids: CASSPSRQNTEAFF.

The genes are TRBV27 and TRBJ2-1; 9 nucleotides match TRBD2. Germline CDR1 MNHEY, CDR2 SMNVEV (reference sequence). The CDR3 spans 17 residues. The junction had 5 bases not matched to a gene; V was cut back by 0 bases and J by 2 bases. The CDR3: CASSLSRAGGAYNEQFF. The DNA of the CDR3 is TGTGCCAGCAGTTTATCCCGAGCGGGGGGTGCCTACAATGAGCAGTTCTTC.

The chain employs TRBV5-4 and TRBJ2-7; D is undetermined. The V gene lost 2 bases and the J gene lost 1 base, with 4 bases spanning the gap. There are 12 residues in the CDR3. CDR1 is SGHNT and CDR2 is YYREEE in the germline V gene (reference sequence). CDR3 bases: TGTGCCAGCAGCTTCCAATCCTACGAGCAGTACTTC. Its protein product is CASSFQSYEQYF.

V usage is TRBV5-1 and J usage is TRBJ2-1, with TRBD2 identical over 8 bases. This CDR3 has 15 amino acids. V shed 7 bases, J shed 6 bases, and the junction held 12 bases outside the gene matches. Looked up from germline, CDR1 is SGHRS and CDR2 is YFSETQ. Here the CDR3 DNA reads TGCGCCAGCCGGGAGCGGGGGATCACCCTCAATGAGCAGTTCTTC. This codes for CASRERGITLNEQFF. The full variable domain, completed using reference TRBV5-1 and TRBJ2-1, is KAGVTQTPRYLIKTRGQQVTLSCSPISGHRSVSWYQQTPGQGLQFLFEYFSETQRNKGNFPGRFSGRQFSNSRSEMNVSTLELGDSALYLCASRERGITLNEQFFGPGTRLTVL.

Points on this clone: The junction departs from the called germline gene at one end, perhaps through a read error. In DNA form, the CDR3 reads TGTGCCAGCAGTGAGATCTCTGGGGCCAACGGCCTGACTTTC. It translates to CASSEISGANGLTF. The chain couples TRBV6-4 to TRBJ2-6; D perhaps matches TRBD1 (5 bases). The CDR3 is 14 residues long. The V gene's germline CDR1 is MRHNA and CDR2 SNTAGT.

This chain uses TRBV19 with TRBJ2-2, with a tentative D call TRBD2 (6 bases). The CDR3 length is 15 residues. From germline, CDR1 is LNHDA and CDR2 SQIVND (reference sequence). V was trimmed by 9 bases and J by 5 bases, leaving 19 bases between them. CDR3 amino acids: CASRGGGVGTGELFF. DNA of the CDR3: TGTGCCAGCAGAGGAGGAGGGGTTGGGACCGGGGAGCTGTTTTTT.

This clone was found a few times. A read error may produce the germline difference seen at one junction end. V usage is TRBV7-9 and J usage is TRBJ2-3; 8 bases are a match to TRBD1. Germline V gene sequence: CDR1 SEHNR, CDR2 FQNEAQ (reference sequence). CDR3 length: 17 amino acids. The DNA of the CDR3 is TGTTCCAGCAGCAGGACAGGGACTTTCCCTAGCACAGATACGCAGTATTTT. Its translation is CSSSRTGTFPSTDTQYF.

This clone showed up just a few times. The chain employs TRBV7-9 and TRBJ2-5; 7 positions match TRBD2. Matching the DNA end better, TRBJ2-7 makes the J call doubtful. Looked up from germline, CDR1 is SEHNR and CDR2 is FQNEAQ (reference sequence). This CDR3 is built from 11 residues. The CDR3 reads CATGGVYEQYF. The CDR3 DNA is TGTGCCACTGGGGGGGTTTACGAGCAGTACTTC.

V gene TRBV30 combines with J gene TRBJ2-5; D gene uncertain. Trimming shortened V by 7 bases and J by 1 base, and 13 bases separated the two germline ends. CDR3 size: 13 residues. Germline CDR1 is GTSNPN and CDR2 is SVGIG (reference sequence). As DNA, the CDR3 is TGTGCCTCCTGGCAGGTTGGCCAAGAGACCCAGTACTTC. Protein: CASWQVGQETQYF.

This clone was picked up one time. This rearrangement joins TRBV5-4 to TRBJ2-2; TRBD2 aligns across 8 bases. CDR1 SGHNT and CDR2 YYREEE come from the germline V gene (reference sequence). After removal of 5 bases from V and 10 bases from J, the junction contained 13 bases not matched to a gene. The CDR3 is 15 residues long. In DNA, the CDR3 is TGTGCCAGCAGAAATTATTTTTCGGGGGGGGAGGAGCTGTTTTTT. Amino acid sequence: CASRNYFSGGEELFF.